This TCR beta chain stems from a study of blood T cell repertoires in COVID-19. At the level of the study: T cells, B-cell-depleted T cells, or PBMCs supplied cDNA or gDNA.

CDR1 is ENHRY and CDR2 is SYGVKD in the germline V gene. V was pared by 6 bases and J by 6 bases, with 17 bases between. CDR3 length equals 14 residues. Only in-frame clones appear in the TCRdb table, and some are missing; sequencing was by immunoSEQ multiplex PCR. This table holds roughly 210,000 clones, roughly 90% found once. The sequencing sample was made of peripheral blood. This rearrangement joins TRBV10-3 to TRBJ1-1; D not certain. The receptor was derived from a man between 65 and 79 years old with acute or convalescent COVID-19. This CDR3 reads CAIRGTMSGAEAFF. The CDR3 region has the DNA TGTGCCATCAGAGGTACAATGTCGGGAGCTGAAGCTTTCTTT.